This TCR beta chain was sequenced for a study of cytomegalovirus exposure and HLA in healthy donors (dated by TCRdb to the late 2010s). About the full investigation: In an earlier analysis of under 600 of the donors, around 300 Gb of sequence data and 90 million to 130 million unique TCR beta sequences from about 179 million T cells were reported. About 280 gigabases of sequencing data and around 87 million unique TCR sequences were included in an early release covering about 700 HLA-typed donors. Of the roughly 400 genotyped donors, about 80% fell in the genetic ancestry cluster associated with self-reported Caucasian donors. The aim of the study was to test whether cataloging public T cell receptors could identify signatures of past pathogen exposure. The study used immunosequencing to profile the T cell repertoires of 666 subjects and linked those repertoires to cytomegalovirus serostatus. A separate validation cohort of 100 to 150 different subjects was used in addition to the 666-subject first cohort. High-throughput TCR immunosequencing, statistical association of individual TCRs with disease status, and machine learning were combined to predict cytomegalovirus infection status. A later analysis re-analyzed previously published TCR beta repertoires from 600 to 850 donors and added high-resolution HLA genotyping to study TCR occurrence patterns. The later analysis used no new phenotypic data to find candidate immune exposures, relying instead on TCR beta sequences and their occurrence across donors. To decide whether each TCR beta V gene segment behaved as functional or pseudogenic, an earlier analysis of over 500 of the donors relied on high-throughput TCR beta sequencing. Alongside the repertoire data, information on donor age, sex, ethnicity and CMV serostatus was compiled. Genome-wide SNP genotypes for about three fifths of the roughly 670 donors were used in a later genetic analysis, which treated that subset as a discovery cohort. Every discovery cohort repertoire had been produced on one sequencing platform. Class I and class II HLA loci were covered by the typing at four-digit resolution. The number of donors typed differed by locus, with roughly 629-640 for A, B, C, DRB1 and DQB1, around 560 for DQA1, about 610 for DPA1, and approximately 470 for DPB1. Roughly 5 DR-DQ haplotypes were treated as single units for association and clustering because of strong linkage in the cohort. Across approximately 400 genotyped donors of the cohort, an average of about 240,000 unique TCR beta nucleotide sequences per donor were sequenced, and about a sixth of those sequences were non-productive.

V lost 3 bases and J lost 7 bases; the stretch between them is 6 bases long. The germline V gene (reference sequence) sets CDR1 to DFQATT and CDR2 to SNEGSKA. From the cysteine up to the phenylalanine, the CDR3 has a length of 11 residues. Only the CDR3 DNA is retained, 33 bases long and in frame from the first base. The cohort was made up of 500 to 800 healthy bone marrow donors. Cohort members were all nominally healthy when sampled, although unrecorded immune exposures were likely present. The donor was CMV seronegative and was included in the group of 352 seronegative cohort members. Each donor provided a peripheral blood sample, and peripheral blood mononuclear cells were used for TCR beta sequencing. Genomic DNA extraction from the blood cell samples was performed with the Qiagen DNeasy Blood Extraction Kit. Concerning this clone: Its cognate antigen has yet to be identified. Base qualities are not at hand, and no much larger clone is one base apart.

General conclusions and limits of the study: Three of the identified cytomegalovirus-associated TCR beta chains were confirmed in vitro to be specific for cytomegalovirus antigens. Broadly in line with IMGT annotations, most TCR beta V segments showed up in productive rearrangements about 90% or about 30% of the time in an earlier analysis of 587 of the donors. The authors suggested that the approach could potentially be generalized to other disease states and immunological phenotypes. Most TCR sequences were observed very rarely across donors, whereas some public TCRs were present in many individuals. For the cohort, immune exposure information was limited to CMV serostatus. Correlated functional status among segregating V segments might be attributable to linkage disequilibrium, but an unknown experimental factor could not be ruled out. According to a later analysis, parvovirus B19, influenza, CMV and Epstein-Barr virus appeared linked to several top co-occurrence clusters. Because HLA typing was missing for some donors at each locus, association tests included only the typed subset. The cohort was sequenced for TCR beta chains only, and without alpha or paired-chain data the features that could be detected were limited. In a later analysis, the rate of TCR association differed among HLA loci, with DRB1 alleles having the most associated TCRs and HLA-C alleles having the fewest. The classifier was reported to diagnose cytomegalovirus status with high specificity and sensitivity in both the original and validation cohorts. Most CMV-associated TCR beta chains appeared to be HLA-restricted in a later analysis, and the HLA associations seemed to be driven largely by CMV exposure. Because the 87-base-pair reads could not distinguish some IMGT-functional V segments, including TRBV6-2 and TRBV6-3, those segments were excluded. In a later analysis, HLA-associated TCR beta chains were found to be more clonally expanded and to have lower generation probabilities than equally common non-associated chains. Roughly uniform sequencing depth across donors was assumed in presence/absence analyses, although this assumption may not hold. A further reported finding was that TCR beta sequences accurately predicted the HLA-A and HLA-B alleles for most subjects in the first cohort. A later genetic analysis associated a missense DCLRE1C variant with V-gene and J-gene trimming of TCR beta chains, and an independent cohort replicated the association. Specific HLA alleles were associated with some 15,000 TCR beta sequences at a false discovery rate of 0.05 in a later analysis. A total of 164 TCR beta chains were listed by the study as associated with cytomegalovirus. Strong co-occurrence of HLA alleles, especially DR and DQ, made assigning TCR associations to individual alleles difficult. A later genetic analysis reported fewer N-insertions in productive TCRs among donors in an Asian-associated ancestry cluster than the roughly 670-donor mean. A cluster of highly shared sequence variants was judged likely to be a technical artifact of the sequencing pipeline. Because counts were too low, about 15 rarely observed V segments, including chromosome 9 orphons, were left out of the earlier analysis of 587 of the donors.

The library was prepared using the immunoSEQ multiplex PCR assay. For the multiplex PCR, a mixture combining 60 forward primers for TCR Vbeta segments and 13 reverse primers for TCR Jbeta segments was used. The CDR3 region of rearranged TCR beta genes was amplified from genomic DNA by a multiplex PCR assay. Amplified TCR beta libraries were sequenced as 87-base-pair reads on the Illumina HiSeq System. On the study's bioinformatics: In a later analysis, some 80 million unique TCR beta chains were counted across the 690 or so repertoires, and roughly 11 million of these chains were shared by at least two donors. A nearest-neighbor algorithm error-corrected the raw reads and collapsed the reads into unique sequences, merging closely related sequences to remove PCR and sequencing errors. V, D and J gene segments were assigned by aligning CDR3 sequences to IMGT reference sequences. For a sequence to be retained, a match of at least six nucleotides was required to both a V gene segment and a J gene segment. Rearrangements were classified as productive when the CDR3 lacked stop codons and remained in frame with V and J, and all other rearrangements were classified as non-productive. CDR3 was defined according to IMGT convention as the region running from the second conserved V-encoded cysteine to the conserved J-encoded phenylalanine. The earlier analysis of about 590 of the donors excluded sequences that lacked an unambiguous match to a single V gene segment. In an earlier analysis of a few hundred of the donors, V segments were called functional above 56.7% productive rearrangements and were called segregating when the between-donor standard deviation exceeded 5%. A statistical classification framework was developed to diagnose cytomegalovirus status using the catalog of TCR beta chain sequences. In a later analysis, V and J genes were assigned by comparing TCR nucleotide sequences against IMGT/GENE-DB human TR gene sequences. Using the TCRdist pipeline, a later analysis assigned CDR3 sequences along with most-parsimonious VDJ recombination scenarios. In a later analysis, each TCR beta chain was defined by its CDR3 amino acid sequence together with its V-gene family, and reads lacking a unique V-gene family were excluded. A later analysis removed 500 to 650 highly shared, low-generation-probability nucleotide sequences to deal with suspected cross-contamination and a sequencing artifact. A later analysis calculated a clonal expansion index for each public chain from normalized within-repertoire ranks of inferred template counts. In a later analysis, generation probabilities were computed using a VDJ recombination model fitted to out-of-frame rearrangements, and the results were checked against IGoR. In a later analysis, hypergeometric tests were used to score TCR-TCR, TCR-HLA and TCR-CMV co-occurrence, with a repertoire-size bias correction applied to TCR pairs. To estimate false discovery rates, a later analysis permuted the HLA or CMV assignments 20 times. In a later analysis, co-occurring TCRs were grouped using DBSCAN, and TCRdist sequence similarity was added for clustering within HLA-allele-positive subsets. Repertoires with fewer than 30,000 or more than 120,000 public chains, plus five repertoires with anomalous nucleotide sharing, were excluded from co-occurrence clustering. In TCRdb, the immuneACCESS table is reduced to in-frame sequences with V and J assigned. These tables do not hold every clone; where another copy was compared, an unresolved V gene accounts for under half, and the others remain unexplained. D and trimming were read from the DNA, whereas the V and J calls and clone size are those reported in that table. This sample gives some 150,000 clones in total; roughly three quarters of them show up just once. The ten largest clones capture over 1.1% of the sample.

The sequence joins TRBV20-1 to TRBJ1-4, with the D gene not clear enough to name. The sequenced sample was PBMCs. The sequence was obtained from a man aged 55 to 70 in good health and CMV-seronegative. The CDR3 sequence is CSARVVEKLFF. The base sequence is TGCAGTGCTAGGGTAGTTGAAAAACTGTTTTTT.